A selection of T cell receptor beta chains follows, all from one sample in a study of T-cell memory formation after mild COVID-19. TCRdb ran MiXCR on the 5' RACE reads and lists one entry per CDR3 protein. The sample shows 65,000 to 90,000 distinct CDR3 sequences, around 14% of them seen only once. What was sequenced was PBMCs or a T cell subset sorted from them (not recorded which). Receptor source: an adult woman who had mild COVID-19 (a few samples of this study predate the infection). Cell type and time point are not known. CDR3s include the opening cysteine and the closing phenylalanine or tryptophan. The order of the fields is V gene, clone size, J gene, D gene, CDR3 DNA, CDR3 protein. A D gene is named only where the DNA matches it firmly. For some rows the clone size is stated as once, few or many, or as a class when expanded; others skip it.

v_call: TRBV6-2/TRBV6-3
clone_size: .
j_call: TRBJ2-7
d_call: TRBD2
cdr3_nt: TGTGCCCACGGGCCGCCGCTAGCGGGAGGATCCTACGAGCAGTACTTC
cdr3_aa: CAHGPPLAGGSYEQYF

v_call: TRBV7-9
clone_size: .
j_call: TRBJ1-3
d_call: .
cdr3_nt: TGTGCCAGCAGCCATCCAGGACAGTCGAACACCATATATTTT
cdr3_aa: CASSHPGQSNTIYF

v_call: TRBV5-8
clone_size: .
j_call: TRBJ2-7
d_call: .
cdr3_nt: TGTGCCAGCAGCCTGCAATTGAGCTCCTACGAGCAGTACTTC
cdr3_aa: CASSLQLSSYEQYF

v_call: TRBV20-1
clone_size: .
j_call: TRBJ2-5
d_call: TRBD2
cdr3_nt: TGCAGTGCTAGAGGACCGGACGGGGGGACAGAGACCCAGTACTTC
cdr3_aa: CSARGPDGGTETQYF

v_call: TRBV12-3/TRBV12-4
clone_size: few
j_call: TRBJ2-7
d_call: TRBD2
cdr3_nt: TGTGCCAGCAGTTTTGTGGGACTAGTCAACGAGCAGTACTTC
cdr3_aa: CASSFVGLVNEQYF

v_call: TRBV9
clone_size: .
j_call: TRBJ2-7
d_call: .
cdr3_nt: TGTGCCAGCAGCGTAGATGGGGCGGGCGAGCAGTACTTC
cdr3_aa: CASSVDGAGEQYF

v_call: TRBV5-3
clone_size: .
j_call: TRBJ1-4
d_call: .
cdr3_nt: TGTGCCAGAAGGGGTCGACAGACCCTACATCATCTGTTTTTT
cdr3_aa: CARRGRQTLHHLFF

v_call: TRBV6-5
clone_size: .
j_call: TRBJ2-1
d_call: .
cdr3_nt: TGTGCCAGCAGTTACGGAAATCCCGGGATACAAGAAAATGAGCAGTTCTTC
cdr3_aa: CASSYGNPGIQENEQFF

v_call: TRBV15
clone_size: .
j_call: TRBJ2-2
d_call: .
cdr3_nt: TGTGCCACCAGCAGCCCCGGAGGGACCCCCGGGGAGCTGTTTTTT
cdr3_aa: CATSSPGGTPGELFF

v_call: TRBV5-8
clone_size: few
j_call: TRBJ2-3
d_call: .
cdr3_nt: TGTGCCAGCAGCTACCCGACGTGGCTACCGAAAACAGATACGCAGTATTTT
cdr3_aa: CASSYPTWLPKTDTQYF

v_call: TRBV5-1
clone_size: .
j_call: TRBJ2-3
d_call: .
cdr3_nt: TGCGCCAGCAGTATCGGGTCGTACACAGATACGCAGTATTTT
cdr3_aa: CASSIGSYTDTQYF

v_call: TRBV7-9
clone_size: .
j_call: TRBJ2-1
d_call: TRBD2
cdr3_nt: TGTGCCAGCAGCCACGGACTAGCGCAGGACAATGAGCAGTTCTTC
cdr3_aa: CASSHGLAQDNEQFF

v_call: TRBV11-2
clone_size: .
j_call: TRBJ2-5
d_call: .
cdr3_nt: TGTGCCAGCAGCTTAGGCGGCCAAGAGACCCAGTACTTC
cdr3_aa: CASSLGGQETQYF

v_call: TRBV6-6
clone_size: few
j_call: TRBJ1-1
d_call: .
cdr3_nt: TGTGCCAGCAGCCAGCCCCGCGGGGACACCTTAGGGGAAGCTTTCTTT
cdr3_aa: CASSQPRGDTLGEAFF

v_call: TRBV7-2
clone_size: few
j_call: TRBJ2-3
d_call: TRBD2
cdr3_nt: TGTGCCACCCGAACTAGCGGTACAGATACGCAGTATTTT
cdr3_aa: CATRTSGTDTQYF

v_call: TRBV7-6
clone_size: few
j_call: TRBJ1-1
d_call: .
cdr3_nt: TGTGCCAGCAGCTTATCAGGTCTGAATGAAGCTTTCTTT
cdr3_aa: CASSLSGLNEAFF

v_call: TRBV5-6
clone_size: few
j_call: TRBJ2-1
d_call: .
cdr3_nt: TGTGCCAGCAGCGCATCGGGCTGGAACTACAATGAGCAGTTCTTC
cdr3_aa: CASSASGWNYNEQFF

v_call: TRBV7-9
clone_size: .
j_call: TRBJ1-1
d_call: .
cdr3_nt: TGTGCCAGCAGCTTAGGACGTGGTGAAGCTTTCTTT
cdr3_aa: CASSLGRGEAFF

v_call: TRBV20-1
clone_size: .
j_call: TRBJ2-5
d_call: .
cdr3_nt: TGCAGTGCCCACCCTAGGGCTTTGGAAGAGACCCAGTACTTC
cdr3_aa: CSAHPRALEETQYF

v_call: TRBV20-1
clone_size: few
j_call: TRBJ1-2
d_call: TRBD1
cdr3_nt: TGCAGTGCTAGAGATAGGGACAGGGACGGCTACACCTTC
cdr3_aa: CSARDRDRDGYTF

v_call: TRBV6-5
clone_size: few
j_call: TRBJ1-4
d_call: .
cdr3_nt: TGTGCCAGCAGTTTTTTTGGACCCGGGGGCAGTAATGAAAAACTGTTTTTT
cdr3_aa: CASSFFGPGGSNEKLFF

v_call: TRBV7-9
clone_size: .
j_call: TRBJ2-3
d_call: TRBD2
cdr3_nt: TGTGCCAGCAGCTTAGTTACTAGCGGGTCTCCCACAGATACGCAGTATTTT
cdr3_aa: CASSLVTSGSPTDTQYF

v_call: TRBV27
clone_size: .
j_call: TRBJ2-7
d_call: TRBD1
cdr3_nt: TGTGCCAGCAGTCGCACAGGGGATTCCCGCGAGCAGTACTTC
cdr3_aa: CASSRTGDSREQYF

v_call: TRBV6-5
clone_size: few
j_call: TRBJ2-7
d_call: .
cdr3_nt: TGTGCCAGCAGCTACGGATTCTCCTACGAGCAGTACTTC
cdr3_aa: CASSYGFSYEQYF

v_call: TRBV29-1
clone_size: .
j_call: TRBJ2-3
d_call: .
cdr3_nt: TGCAGCGTTGATGGGGCTTTACAGTACACAGATACGCAGTATTTT
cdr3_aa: CSVDGALQYTDTQYF

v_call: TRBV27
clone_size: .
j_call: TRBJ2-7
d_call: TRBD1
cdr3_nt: TGTGCCAGCAGTTCCCGACAGGGCCCGCACTACGAGCAGTACTTC
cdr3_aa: CASSSRQGPHYEQYF

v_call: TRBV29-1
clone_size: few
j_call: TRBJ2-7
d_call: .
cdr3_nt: TGCAGCGTTTTCGGGGGAAGCTCCTACGAGCAGTACTTC
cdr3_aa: CSVFGGSSYEQYF

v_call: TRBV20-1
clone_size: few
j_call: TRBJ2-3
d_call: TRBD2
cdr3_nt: TGCAGTGCTAGAGATAAAGCGGGAGGAGATACGCAGTATTTT
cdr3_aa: CSARDKAGGDTQYF

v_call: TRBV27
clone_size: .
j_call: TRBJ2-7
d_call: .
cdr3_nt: TGTGCCAGCAGTTTATCTTCAGGCCTCGAGCAGTACTTC
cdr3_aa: CASSLSSGLEQYF

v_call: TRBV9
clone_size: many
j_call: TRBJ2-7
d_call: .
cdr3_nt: TGTGCCAGCAGCCGTACGGGCAGCTTGGCCGACGAGCAGTACTTC
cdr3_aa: CASSRTGSLADEQYF

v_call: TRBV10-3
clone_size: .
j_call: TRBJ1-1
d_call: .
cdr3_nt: TGTGCCATCAGTGAGTCGCCGCGGAACACTGAAGCTTTCTTT
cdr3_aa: CAISESPRNTEAFF

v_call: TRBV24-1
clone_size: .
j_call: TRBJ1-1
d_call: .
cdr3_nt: TGTGCCACCAAGACGGACACTGAAGCTTTCTTT
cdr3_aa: CATKTDTEAFF

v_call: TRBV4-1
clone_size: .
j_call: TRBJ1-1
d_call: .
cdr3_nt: TGCGCCAGCAGCCAAGAACCGCTGAACACTGAAGCTTTCTTT
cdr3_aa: CASSQEPLNTEAFF

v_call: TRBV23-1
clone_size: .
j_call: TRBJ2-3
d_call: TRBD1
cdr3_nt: TGCGCCAGCAGTCTTCCGGGACAGGGACCAGATACGCAGTATTTT
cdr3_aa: CASSLPGQGPDTQYF

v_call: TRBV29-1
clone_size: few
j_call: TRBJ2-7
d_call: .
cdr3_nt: TGCAGCGTTGAGGGGGGATACGAGCAGTACTTC
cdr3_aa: CSVEGGYEQYF

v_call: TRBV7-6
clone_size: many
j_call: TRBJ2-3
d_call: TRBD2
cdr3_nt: TGTGCCAGCAGCTTTTCGCTAGCGGGCCCAGATACGCAGTATTTT
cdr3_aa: CASSFSLAGPDTQYF